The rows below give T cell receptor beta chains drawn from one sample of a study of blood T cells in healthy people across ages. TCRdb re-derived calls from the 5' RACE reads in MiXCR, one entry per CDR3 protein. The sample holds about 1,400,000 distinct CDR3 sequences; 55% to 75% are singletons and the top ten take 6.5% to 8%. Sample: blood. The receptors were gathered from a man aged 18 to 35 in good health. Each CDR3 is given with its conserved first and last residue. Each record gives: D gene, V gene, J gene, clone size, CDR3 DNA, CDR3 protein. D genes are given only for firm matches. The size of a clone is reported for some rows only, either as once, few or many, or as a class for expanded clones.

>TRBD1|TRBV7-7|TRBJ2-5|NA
TGTGCCAGCAGCTTAGGGACAGGGGGATCGGAGACCCAGTACTTC
CASSLGTGGSETQYF
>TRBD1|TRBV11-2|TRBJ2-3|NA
TGTGCCAGCCTAGCTTCGGGACAGGGGCAAGATACGCAGTATTTT
CASLASGQGQDTQYF
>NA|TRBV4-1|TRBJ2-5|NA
TGCGCCAGCAGCCTCGGAAACACAGGGCAAGAGGCCCAGTACTTC
CASSLGNTGQEAQYF
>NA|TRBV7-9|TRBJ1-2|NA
TGTGCCAGCAGCCCAGTGAGGGGTGGGTATGGCTACACCTTC
CASSPVRGGYGYTF
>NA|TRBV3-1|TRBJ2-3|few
TGTGCCAGCGCCCCCGGGTTAGCAGATACGCAGTATTTT
CASAPGLADTQYF
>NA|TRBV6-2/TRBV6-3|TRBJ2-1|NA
TGTGCCAGCAGGACCGGGACGAACTACAATGAGCAGTTCTTC
CASRTGTNYNEQFF
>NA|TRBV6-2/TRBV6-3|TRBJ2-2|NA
TGTGCCAGCACCACTTCGATTTTCGACACCGGGGAGCTGTTTTTT
CASTTSIFDTGELFF
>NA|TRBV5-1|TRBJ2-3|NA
TGCGCCAGCGCCATAGCCTTAACGGGATCCGACTCCGATACGCAGTATTTT
CASAIALTGSDSDTQYF
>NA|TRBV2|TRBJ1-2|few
TGTGCCAGCAATGTGGACACCCGAAACTATGGCTACACCTTC
CASNVDTRNYGYTF
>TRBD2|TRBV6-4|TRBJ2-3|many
TGTGCCAGCAGTGAGGGGGGGGGTTCAGATACGCAGTATTTT
CASSEGGGSDTQYF
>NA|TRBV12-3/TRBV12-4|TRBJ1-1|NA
TGTGCCAGCAGTTTGCCAGGCGGCCCCACTGAAGCTTTCTTT
CASSLPGGPTEAFF
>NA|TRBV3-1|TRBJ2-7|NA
TGTGCCAGCAGCCTTGGGACACTGGCCTACGAGCAGTACTTC
CASSLGTLAYEQYF
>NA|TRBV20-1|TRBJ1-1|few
TGCAGTGCCGTCGTGAGGTCCTACACTGAAGCTTTCTTT
CSAVVRSYTEAFF
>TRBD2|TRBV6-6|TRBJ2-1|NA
TGTGCCAGCAGTTGGAAAGCGGGAGGTGAGCAGTTCTTC
CASSWKAGGEQFF
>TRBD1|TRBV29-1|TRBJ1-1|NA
TGCAGCGTCGTGGACAGGGGTACGAGAGAAGCTTTCTTT
CSVVDRGTREAFF
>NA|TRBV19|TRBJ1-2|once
TGTGCCAGTAGTATGGATGACAAGTTTAACTATGGCTACACCTTC
CASSMDDKFNYGYTF
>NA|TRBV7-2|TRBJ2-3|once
TGTGCCAGCAGCTTAGAGGGCCCTGGACGGGATACGCAGTATTTT
CASSLEGPGRDTQYF
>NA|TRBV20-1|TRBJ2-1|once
TGCAGTGCGACCCTATTTAACAATGAGCAGTTCTTC
CSATLFNNEQFF
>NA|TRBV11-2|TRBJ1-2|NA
TGTGCCAGCAGCCTCACCATTGGGGGCGAATGGTATGGCTACACCTTC
CASSLTIGGEWYGYTF
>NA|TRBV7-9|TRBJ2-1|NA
TGTGCCAGCAGCTTAGGGACTCTGACTATCGAATCGGCGAATGAGCAGTTCTTC
CASSLGTLTIESANEQFF